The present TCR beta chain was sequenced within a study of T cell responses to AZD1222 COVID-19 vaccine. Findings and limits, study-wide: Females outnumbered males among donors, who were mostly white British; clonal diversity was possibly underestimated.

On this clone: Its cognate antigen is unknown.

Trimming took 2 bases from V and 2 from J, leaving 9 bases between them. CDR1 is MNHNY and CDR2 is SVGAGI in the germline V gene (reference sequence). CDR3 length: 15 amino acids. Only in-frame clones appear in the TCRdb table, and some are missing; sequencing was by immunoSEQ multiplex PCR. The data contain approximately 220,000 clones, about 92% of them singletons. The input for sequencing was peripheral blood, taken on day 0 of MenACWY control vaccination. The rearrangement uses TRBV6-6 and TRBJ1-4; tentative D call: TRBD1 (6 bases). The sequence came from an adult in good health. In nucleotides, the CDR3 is TGTGCCAGCAGTTACGCCGACAGGACTAATGAAAAACTGTTTTTT. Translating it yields CASSYADRTNEKLFF.